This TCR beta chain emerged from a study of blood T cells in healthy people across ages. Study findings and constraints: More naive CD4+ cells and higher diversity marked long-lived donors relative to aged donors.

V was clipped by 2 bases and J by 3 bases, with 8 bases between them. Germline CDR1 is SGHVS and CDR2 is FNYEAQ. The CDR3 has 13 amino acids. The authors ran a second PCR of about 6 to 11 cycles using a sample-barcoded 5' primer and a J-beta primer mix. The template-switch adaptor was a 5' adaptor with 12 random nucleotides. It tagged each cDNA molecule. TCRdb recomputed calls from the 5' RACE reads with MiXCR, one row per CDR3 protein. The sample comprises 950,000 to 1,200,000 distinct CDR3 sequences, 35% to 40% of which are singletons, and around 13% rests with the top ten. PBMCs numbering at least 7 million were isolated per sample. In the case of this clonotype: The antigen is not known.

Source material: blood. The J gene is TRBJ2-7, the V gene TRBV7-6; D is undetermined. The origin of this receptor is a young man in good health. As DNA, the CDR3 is TGTGCCAGCAGCTTACAAGAGAACTACGAGCAGTACTTC. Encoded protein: CASSLQENYEQYF.